Sequencing of this T cell receptor beta chain was carried out in a study of cytomegalovirus exposure and HLA in healthy donors (dated by TCRdb to 2016 to 2017). Broadly, across the study: A later analysis indicated that the 120 validation repertoires were generated on the platform also employed for the 666 repertoires of the first cohort. The study was designed to test whether signatures of past pathogen exposure could be identified by cataloging public T cell receptors. Besides the first cohort of under 700 subjects, a separate validation cohort made up of over 95 different subjects was used. To predict cytomegalovirus infection status, the study brought together high-throughput TCR immunosequencing, statistical association of individual TCRs with disease status, and machine learning. The research as a whole found: Three of the identified cytomegalovirus-associated TCR beta chains were confirmed in vitro to be specific for cytomegalovirus antigens. A later analysis lacked HLA typing for the validation cohort, so it scored co-occurrence in that cohort across all 120 repertoires. The authors suggested that the approach could potentially be generalized to other disease states and immunological phenotypes. Most TCR sequences were seen in very few donors, while some public TCRs were found in many individuals. In both the original and validation cohorts, the classifier was reported to diagnose cytomegalovirus status with high specificity and sensitivity. Subsequent analysis determined that TCRs grouped into clusters in the first cohort also showed a tendency toward co-occurrence across the roughly 120 validation repertoires, and 94% of cluster scores exceeded 0. In the study, around 150 TCR beta chains were listed as associated with cytomegalovirus.

Separate from the roughly 650-subject first cohort, the validation cohort of roughly 130 subjects was the group to which the donors belonged. This clone is a singleton in its sample. Its binding antigen is unknown. Base-call qualities are not available, and no considerably larger clone is one nucleotide away. Preparation of the library involved the immunoSEQ multiplex PCR assay. The authors' pipeline ran thus. To diagnose cytomegalovirus status from the catalog of TCR beta chain sequences, a statistical classification framework was built. TCRdb provides this immuneACCESS table in a form limited to in-frame rearrangements. Some clones are lacking; in checked studies, under half of them reflect an unresolved V gene, and why the rest are absent is not known. The DNA was the basis for D and trimming; V, J and clone size are from that table. In this sample the table shows 75,000 to 85,000 clones, approximately 90% of which occur a single time. In total, the top ten clones hold around 2.1% of the sample.

From the cysteine up to the phenylalanine, the CDR3 has a length of 15 residues. CDR3 DNA only is kept here, 45 bases in frame from base 1. The germline V gene provides CDR1 MDHEN and CDR2 SYDVKM. Ends trimmed: V by 6 bases, J by 0 bases; bases unmatched to a gene: 3. The TCR was taken from a man under 40 in good health and CMV-seronegative. Sequencing input: PBMCs. In this chain, TRBV28 is recombined with TRBJ1-3; 9 central bases correspond to TRBD1. In nucleotide form, the sequence is TGTGCCAGCAGGCTACAGGGGGCCTCTGGAAACACCATATATTTT. The encoded protein is CASRLQGASGNTIYF.